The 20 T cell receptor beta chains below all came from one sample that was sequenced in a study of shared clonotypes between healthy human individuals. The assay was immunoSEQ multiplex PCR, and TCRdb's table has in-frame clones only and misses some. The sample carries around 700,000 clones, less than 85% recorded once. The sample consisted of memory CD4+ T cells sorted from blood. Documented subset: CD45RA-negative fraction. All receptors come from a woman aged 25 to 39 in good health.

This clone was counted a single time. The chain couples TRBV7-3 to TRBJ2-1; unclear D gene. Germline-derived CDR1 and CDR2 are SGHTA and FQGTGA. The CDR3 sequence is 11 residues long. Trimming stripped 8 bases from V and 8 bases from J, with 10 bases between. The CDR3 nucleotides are TGTGCCAGCTCACGGACGGATGAGCAGTTCTTC. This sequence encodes CASSRTDEQFF.

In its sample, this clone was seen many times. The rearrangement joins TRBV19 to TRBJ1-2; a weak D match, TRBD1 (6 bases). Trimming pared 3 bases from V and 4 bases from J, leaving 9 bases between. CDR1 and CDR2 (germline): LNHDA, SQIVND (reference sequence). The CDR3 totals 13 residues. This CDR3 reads CASSIAGAYGYTF. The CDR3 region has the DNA TGTGCCAGTAGTATCGCGGGGGCCTATGGCTACACCTTC.

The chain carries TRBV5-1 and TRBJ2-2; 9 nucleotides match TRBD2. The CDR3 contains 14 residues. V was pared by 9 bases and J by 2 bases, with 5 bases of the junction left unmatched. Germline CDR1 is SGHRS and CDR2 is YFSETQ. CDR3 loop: CATKREANTGELFF. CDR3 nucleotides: TGCGCCACTAAGCGGGAGGCAAACACCGGGGAGCTGTTTTTT. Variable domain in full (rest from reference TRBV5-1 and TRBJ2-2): KAGVTQTPRYLIKTRGQQVTLSCSPISGHRSVSWYQQTPGQGLQFLFEYFSETQRNKGNFPGRFSGRQFSNSRSEMNVSTLELGDSALYLCATKREANTGELFFGEGSRLTVL.

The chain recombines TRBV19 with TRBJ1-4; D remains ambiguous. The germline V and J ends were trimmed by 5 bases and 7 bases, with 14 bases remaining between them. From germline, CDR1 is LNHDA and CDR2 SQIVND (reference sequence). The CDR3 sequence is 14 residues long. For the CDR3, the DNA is TGTGCCAGTAGTCCCCACAGTTCAGCTGAAAAACTGTTTTTT. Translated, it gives CASSPHSSAEKLFF.

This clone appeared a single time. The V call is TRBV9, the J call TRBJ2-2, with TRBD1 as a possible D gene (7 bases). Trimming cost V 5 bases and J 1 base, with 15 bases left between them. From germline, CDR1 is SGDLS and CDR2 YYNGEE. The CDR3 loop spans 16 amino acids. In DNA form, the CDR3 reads TGTGCCAGCAGTACCGGAGGGGGCCGGAACACCGGGGAGCTGTTTTTT. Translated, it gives CASSTGGGRNTGELFF.

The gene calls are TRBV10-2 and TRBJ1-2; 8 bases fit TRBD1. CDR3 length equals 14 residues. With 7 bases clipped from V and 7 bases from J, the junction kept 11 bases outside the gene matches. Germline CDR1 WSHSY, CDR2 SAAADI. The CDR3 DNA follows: TGCGCCAGCAAGAAACAGGGGGTAGATAGTGGCTACACCTTC. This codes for CASKKQGVDSGYTF.

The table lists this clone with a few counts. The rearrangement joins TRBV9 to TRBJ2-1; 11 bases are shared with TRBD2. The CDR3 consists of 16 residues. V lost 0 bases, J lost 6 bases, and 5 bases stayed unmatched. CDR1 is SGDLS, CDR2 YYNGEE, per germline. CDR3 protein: CASSVGGTSGPNEQFF. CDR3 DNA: TGTGCCAGCAGCGTAGGGGGGACTAGCGGCCCCAATGAGCAGTTCTTC.

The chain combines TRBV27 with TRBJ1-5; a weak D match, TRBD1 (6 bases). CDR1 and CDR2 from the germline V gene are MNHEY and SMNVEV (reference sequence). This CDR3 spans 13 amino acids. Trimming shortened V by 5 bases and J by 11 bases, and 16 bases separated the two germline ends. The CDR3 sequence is CASSTLGGFSQHF. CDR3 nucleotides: TGTGCCAGCAGTACCCTGGGGGGCTTTTCCCAGCATTTT.

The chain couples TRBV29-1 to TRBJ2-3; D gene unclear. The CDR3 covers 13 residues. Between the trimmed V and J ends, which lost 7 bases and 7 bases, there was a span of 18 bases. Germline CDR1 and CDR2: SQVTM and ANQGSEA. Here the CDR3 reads CSALRPGMNTQYF. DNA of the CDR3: TGCAGCGCCCTACGTCCAGGCATGAATACGCAGTATTTT.

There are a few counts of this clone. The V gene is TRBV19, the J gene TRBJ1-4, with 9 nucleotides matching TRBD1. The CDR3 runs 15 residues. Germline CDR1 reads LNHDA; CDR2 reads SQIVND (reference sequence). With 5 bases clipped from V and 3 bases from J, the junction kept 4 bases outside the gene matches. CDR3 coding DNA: TGTGCCAGTAGTCCCCGACAGGGGGCTAATGAAAAACTGTTTTTT. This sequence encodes CASSPRQGANEKLFF.

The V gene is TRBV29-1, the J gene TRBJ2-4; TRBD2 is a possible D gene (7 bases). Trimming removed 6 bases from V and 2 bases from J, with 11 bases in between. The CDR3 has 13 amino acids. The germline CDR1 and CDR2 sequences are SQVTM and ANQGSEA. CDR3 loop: CSVDGGPKNIQYF. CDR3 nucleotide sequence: TGCAGCGTCGACGGGGGGCCCAAAAACATTCAGTACTTC.

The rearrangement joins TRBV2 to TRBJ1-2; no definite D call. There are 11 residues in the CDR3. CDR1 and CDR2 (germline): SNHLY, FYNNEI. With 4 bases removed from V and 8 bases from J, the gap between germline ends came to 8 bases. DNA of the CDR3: TGTGCCAGCAGTGGAGTCCGGGGCTACACCTTC. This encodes CASSGVRGYTF. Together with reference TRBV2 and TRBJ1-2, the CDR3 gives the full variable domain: EPEVTQTPSHQVTQMGQEVILRCVPISNHLYFYWYRQILGQKVEFLVSFYNNEISEKSEIFDDQFSVERPDGSNFTLKIRSTKLEDSAMYFCASSGVRGYTFGSGTRLTVV.

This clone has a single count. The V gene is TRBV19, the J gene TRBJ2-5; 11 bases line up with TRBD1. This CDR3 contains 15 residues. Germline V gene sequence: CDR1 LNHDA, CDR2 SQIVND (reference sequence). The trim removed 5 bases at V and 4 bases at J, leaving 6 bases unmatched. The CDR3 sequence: CASSPGQGARETQYF. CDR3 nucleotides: TGTGCCAGTAGTCCTGGACAGGGGGCGCGAGAGACCCAGTACTTC.

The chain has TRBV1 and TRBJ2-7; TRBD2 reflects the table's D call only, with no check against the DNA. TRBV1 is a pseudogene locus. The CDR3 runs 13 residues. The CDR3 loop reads CTTGGGSFDEQYF. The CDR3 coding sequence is TGCACCACCGGAGGCGGGAGCTTCGACGAGCAGTACTTC.

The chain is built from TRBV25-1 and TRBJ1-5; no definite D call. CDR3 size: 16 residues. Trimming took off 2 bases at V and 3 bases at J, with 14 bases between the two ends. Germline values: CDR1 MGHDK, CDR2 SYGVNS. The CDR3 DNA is TGTGCCAGCAGTGAAGGTGAGGGCTTAATCAATCAGCCCCAGCATTTT. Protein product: CASSEGEGLINQPQHF.

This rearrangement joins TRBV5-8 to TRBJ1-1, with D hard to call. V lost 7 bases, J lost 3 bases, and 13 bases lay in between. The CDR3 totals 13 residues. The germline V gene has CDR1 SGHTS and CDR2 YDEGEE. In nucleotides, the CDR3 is TGTGCCAGCTTCTGGGCAGGCTACACTGAAGCTTTCTTT. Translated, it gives CASFWAGYTEAFF.

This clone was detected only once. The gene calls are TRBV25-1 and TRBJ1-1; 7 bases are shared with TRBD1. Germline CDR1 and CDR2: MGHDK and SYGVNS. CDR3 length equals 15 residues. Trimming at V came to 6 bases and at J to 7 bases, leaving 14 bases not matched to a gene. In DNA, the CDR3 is TGTGCCAGCAGAGAAAGGGGGCGCGGAATAGGTGAAGCTTTCTTT. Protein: CASRERGRGIGEAFF.

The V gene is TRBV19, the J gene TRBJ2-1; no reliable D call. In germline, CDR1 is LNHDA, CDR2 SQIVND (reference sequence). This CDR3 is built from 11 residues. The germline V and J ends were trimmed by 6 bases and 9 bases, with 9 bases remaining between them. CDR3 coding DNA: TGTGCCAGTAGGGATCTGGGTGAGCAGTTCTTC. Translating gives CASRDLGEQFF.

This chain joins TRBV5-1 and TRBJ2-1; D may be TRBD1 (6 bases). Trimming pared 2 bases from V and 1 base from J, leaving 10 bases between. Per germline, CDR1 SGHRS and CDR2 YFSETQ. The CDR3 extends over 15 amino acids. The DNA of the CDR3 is TGCGCCAGCAGCTTACAGGGCGCTTCCTACAATGAGCAGTTCTTC. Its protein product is CASSLQGASYNEQFF.

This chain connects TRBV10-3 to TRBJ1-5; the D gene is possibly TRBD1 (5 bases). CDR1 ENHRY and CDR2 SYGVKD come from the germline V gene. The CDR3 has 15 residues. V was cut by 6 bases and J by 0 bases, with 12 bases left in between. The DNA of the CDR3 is TGTGCCATCAGAGAGACGACAGCTAGCAATCAGCCCCAGCATTTT. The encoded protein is CAIRETTASNQPQHF.